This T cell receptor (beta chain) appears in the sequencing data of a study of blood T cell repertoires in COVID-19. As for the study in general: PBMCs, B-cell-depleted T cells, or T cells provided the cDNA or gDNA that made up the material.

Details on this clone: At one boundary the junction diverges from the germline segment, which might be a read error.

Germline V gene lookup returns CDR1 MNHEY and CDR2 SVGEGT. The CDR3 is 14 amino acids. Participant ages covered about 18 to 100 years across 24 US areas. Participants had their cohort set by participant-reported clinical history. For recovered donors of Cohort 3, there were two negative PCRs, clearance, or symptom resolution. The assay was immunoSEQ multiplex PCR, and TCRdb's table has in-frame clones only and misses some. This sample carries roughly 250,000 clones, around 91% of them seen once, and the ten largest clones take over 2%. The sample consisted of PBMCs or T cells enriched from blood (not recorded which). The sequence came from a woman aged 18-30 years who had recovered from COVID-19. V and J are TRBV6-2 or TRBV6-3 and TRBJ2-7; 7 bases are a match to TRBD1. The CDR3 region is CASSYSWAGQVGGF. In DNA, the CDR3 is TGTGCCAGCAGTTACTCATGGGCCGGACAGGTCGGAGGATTC.